Below, 13 T cell receptor beta chains from the same sample are listed, as sequenced in a study of blood T cell repertoires in COVID-19. Sequenced by immunoSEQ multiplex PCR; TCRdb stores in-frame clones only, minus some. The sample lists roughly 190,000 clones; around 90% were seen once. The sample taken for sequencing was peripheral blood. Every receptor here comes from a man aged 50-59 years with acute or convalescent COVID-19.

The genes are TRBV27 and TRBJ2-7; D may be TRBD2 (6 bases). Trimming shortened V by 4 bases and J by 0 bases, and 10 bases separated the two germline ends. CDR3 length equals 14 residues. The germline CDR1 and CDR2 sequences are MNHEY and SMNVEV (reference sequence). The CDR3 loop is CASSSPGDSYEQYF. For the CDR3, the DNA is TGTGCCAGCAGTTCGCCGGGGGACTCCTACGAGCAGTACTTC.

This chain uses TRBV3-1 (or the pseudogene TRBV3-2) with TRBJ2-7, with 7 nucleotides matching TRBD1. This CDR3 has 15 amino acids. Germline V gives CDR1 LGHDT, CDR2 YNNKEL (reference sequence). After removal of 2 bases from V and 2 bases from J, the junction contained 6 bases not matched to a gene. The CDR3 loop is CASSQYGDRTYEQYF. In nucleotides, the CDR3 is TGTGCCAGCAGCCAATACGGGGACAGAACCTACGAGCAGTACTTC.

The V and J genes are TRBV5-5 and TRBJ2-3; D unclear. In germline, CDR1 is SGHKS, CDR2 YYEKEE (reference sequence). The CDR3 consists of 13 residues. V was cut by 0 bases and J by 7 bases, with 9 bases left in between. CDR3 bases: TGTGCCAGCAGCTTGGGCCCGGTAAATACGCAGTATTTT. It translates to CASSLGPVNTQYF.

The chain is built from TRBV20-1 and TRBJ1-1, with unresolved D. CDR1 DFQATT and CDR2 SNEGSKA come from the germline V gene (reference sequence). This CDR3 is 8 amino acids long. The ends were cut back, 5 bases at V and 11 bases at J, with 6 bases in the middle. The chain's CDR3 is CSAASAFF. CDR3 sequence (DNA): TGCAGTGCTGCTAGTGCTTTCTTT.

This sequence joins TRBV12-3 or TRBV12-4 and TRBJ1-2; D gene unclear. CDR3 length equals 13 residues. V shed 3 bases and J shed 5 bases, with 10 bases lying between them. CDR3 sequence (DNA): TGTGCCAGCAGTTTGGGCCGAATTTATGGCTACACCTTC. This translates into CASSLGRIYGYTF.

CDR3 nucleotide sequence: TGTGCCAGCAGCCTCCCCTGGGACAGGGCTTACAATGAGCAGTTCTTC. Protein: CASSLPWDRAYNEQFF. V and J are TRBV7-2 and TRBJ2-1, with 9 bases that match TRBD1. This CDR3 spans 16 amino acids. V shed 5 bases and J 4 bases; nucleotides not matched to a gene: 9. Germline V gene sequence: CDR1 SGHTA, CDR2 FQGNSA.

This clone was counted a single time. The chain uses TRBV28 and TRBJ1-1, with 9 bases lining up with TRBD1. Germline CDR1 MDHEN, CDR2 SYDVKM. After removal of 3 bases from V and 4 bases from J, the junction contained 6 bases not matched to a gene. The CDR3 contains 15 residues. CDR3 loop: CASSFIQGASTEAFF. The CDR3 nucleotides read TGTGCCAGCAGTTTTATACAGGGGGCGAGCACTGAAGCTTTCTTT.

The chain carries TRBV30 and TRBJ2-1, with D perhaps matching TRBD1 (6 bases). Trimming removed 4 bases from V and 12 bases from J, with 19 bases in between. This CDR3 contains 13 residues. Germline assignment: CDR1 GTSNPN and CDR2 SVGIG (reference sequence). This chain's CDR3 is CAWTGTPDVGQFF. The CDR3 nucleotides read TGTGCCTGGACCGGGACACCCGACGTGGGGCAGTTCTTC.

The chain employs TRBV24-1 and TRBJ2-5, with TRBD2 matching over 8 bases. The germline V gene encodes CDR1 KGHDR and CDR2 SFDVKD. This CDR3 is built from 15 residues. With V trimmed by 4 bases and J by 2 bases, 5 bases remained unmatched. The CDR3 coding sequence is TGTGCCACCAGTGAGGTTAGCGGGGTACAAGAGACCCAGTACTTC. Its translation: CATSEVSGVQETQYF.

V gene TRBV5-8 combines with J gene TRBJ1-5; TRBD1 might be the D (5 bases). This CDR3 spans 13 amino acids. V lost 4 bases and J 5 bases, leaving 10 bases between the germline ends. The germline CDR1 and CDR2 sequences are SGHTS and YDEGEE. The CDR3 DNA sequence: TGTGCCAGCAGCGACAGCCTCTATCAGCCCCAGCATTTT. Its protein product is CASSDSLYQPQHF.

The chain uses TRBV9 and TRBJ1-2, with D possibly being TRBD1 (5 bases). CDR3 length equals 14 residues. Germline V CDR1 and CDR2: SGDLS, YYNGEE. Trimming left V 4 bases short and J 4 bases short, with 14 bases between. The CDR3 reads CASSTVGGGYGYTF. In DNA form, the CDR3 reads TGTGCCAGCAGCACCGTGGGGGGGGGCTATGGCTACACCTTC.

The chain joins TRBV13 to TRBJ2-3, with 9 bases identical to TRBD2. The CDR3 runs to 16 residues. With V trimmed by 5 bases and J by 6 bases, 12 bases remained unmatched. CDR1 PRHDT and CDR2 FYEKMQ come from the germline V gene (reference sequence). In DNA form, the CDR3 reads TGTGCCAGCAGCAGGGGGCGTAGCGGGGGAGCGGATACGCAGTATTTT. Translating it yields CASSRGRSGGADTQYF.

The chain has TRBV19 and TRBJ2-5; 9 bases match TRBD2. The CDR3 has 16 residues. The V and J ends lost 3 bases and 1 base, in that order; junction bases with no gene match: 6. Germline loops: CDR1 LNHDA, CDR2 SQIVND (reference sequence). The CDR3 is CASSIGSTSGQETQYF. The CDR3 DNA sequence: TGTGCCAGTAGTATTGGATCGACTAGCGGCCAAGAGACCCAGTACTTC.